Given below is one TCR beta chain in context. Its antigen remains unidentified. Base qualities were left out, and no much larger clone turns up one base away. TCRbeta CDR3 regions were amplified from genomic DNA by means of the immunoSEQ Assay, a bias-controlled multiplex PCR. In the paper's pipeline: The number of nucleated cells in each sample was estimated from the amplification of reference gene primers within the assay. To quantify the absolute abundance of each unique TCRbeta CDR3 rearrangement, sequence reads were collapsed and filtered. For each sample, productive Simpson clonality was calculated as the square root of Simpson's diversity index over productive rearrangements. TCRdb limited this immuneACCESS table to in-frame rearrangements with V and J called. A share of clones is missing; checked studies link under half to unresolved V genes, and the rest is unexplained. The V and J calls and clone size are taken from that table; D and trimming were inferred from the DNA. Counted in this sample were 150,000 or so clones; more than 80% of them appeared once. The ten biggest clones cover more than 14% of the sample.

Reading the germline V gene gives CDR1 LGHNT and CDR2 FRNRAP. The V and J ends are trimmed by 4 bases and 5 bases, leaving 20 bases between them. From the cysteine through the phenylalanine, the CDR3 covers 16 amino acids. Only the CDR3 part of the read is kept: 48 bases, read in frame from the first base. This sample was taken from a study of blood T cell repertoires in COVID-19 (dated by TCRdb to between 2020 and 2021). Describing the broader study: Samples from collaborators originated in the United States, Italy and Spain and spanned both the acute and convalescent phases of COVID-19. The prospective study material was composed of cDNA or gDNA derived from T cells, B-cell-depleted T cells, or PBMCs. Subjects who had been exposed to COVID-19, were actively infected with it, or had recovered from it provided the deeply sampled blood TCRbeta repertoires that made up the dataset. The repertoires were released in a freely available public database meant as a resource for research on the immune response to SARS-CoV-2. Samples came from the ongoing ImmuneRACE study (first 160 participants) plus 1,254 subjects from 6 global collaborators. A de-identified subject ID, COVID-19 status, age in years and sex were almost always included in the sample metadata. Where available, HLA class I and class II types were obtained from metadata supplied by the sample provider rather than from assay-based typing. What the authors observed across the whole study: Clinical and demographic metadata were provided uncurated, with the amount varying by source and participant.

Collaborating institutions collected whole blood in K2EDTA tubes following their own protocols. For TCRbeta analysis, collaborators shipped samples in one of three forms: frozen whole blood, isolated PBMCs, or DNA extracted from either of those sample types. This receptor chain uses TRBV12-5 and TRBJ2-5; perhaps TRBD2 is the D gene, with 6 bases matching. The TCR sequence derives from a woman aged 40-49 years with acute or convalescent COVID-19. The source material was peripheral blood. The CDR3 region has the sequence CASGSRPGEPPETQYF. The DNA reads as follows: TGTGCTAGTGGTTCCCGTCCGGGGGAACCACCGGAGACCCAGTACTTC.